Sequencing of this TCR beta chain was carried out in a study of PD-L1 blockade in urothelial cancer. As for the study in general: From 0 to 3 prior chemotherapy regimens had been given to the patients. At 6 weeks and at 3 weeks (second dose) after treatment start, blood was analyzed. Study-level points and caveats: By 3 weeks, tumor-associated blood clones had expanded more in durable-benefit patients.

Concerning this clone: The antigen is not known.

Described time point: peripheral blood 6 weeks after treatment start. Some clones are missing from TCRdb's copy, which holds only in-frame ones; the method was immunoSEQ multiplex PCR. The data show around 80,000 clones, with less than 95% seen just once and 0.87% held by the top ten. V lost 6 bases and J lost 4, with 15 bases in between. CDR3 length equals 14 residues. CDR1 SGHTA and CDR2 FQGNSA come from the germline V gene. The clonotype was recovered from a woman aged 80 or over with urothelial cancer. The sequencing used PBMCs, collected around atezolizumab (anti-PD-L1) treatment. The J gene is TRBJ1-1, the V gene TRBV7-2; the D is unclear. CDR3 bases: TGTGCCAGCAGTTCCCCCCCCGGTGGCACTGAAGCTTTCTTT. Encoded protein: CASSSPPGGTEAFF.